The entry that follows covers one T cell receptor beta chain sequence. Its antigen is unknown. This sample stems from a study of shared clonotypes between healthy human individuals. Overall study: Per donor, CD8 memory used one plate, CD8 naive used two, CD4 memory used three and CD4 naive used three. Points from the study as a whole: Tissue TCR repertoires likely differ from these blood-only repertoires.

In replicate PCRs of sorted subsets, roughly 210 ng DNA, approximately 30,000 T cell genomes, was used. Clones were read by immunoSEQ multiplex PCR, and TCRdb kept only the in-frame ones, dropping some. The data contain millions of clones, 85% to 95% of them seen just once; the ten biggest clones take up about 1.1%. The germline V gene encodes CDR1 MGHRA and CDR2 YSYEKL. V was trimmed by 0 bases and J by 4 bases, leaving 12 bases between them. This CDR3 spans 15 amino acids. In the naive CD8 group, cells lacked CD45RO and were positively selected for CCR7, so terminally differentiated effector memory CD45RA+ cells were left out. Adult Caucasians living in Nashville, Tennessee made up all of the donors.

This TCR derives from a man aged 18 to 30 in good health. Sequenced sample: naive CD8+ T cells sorted from blood. The chain joins TRBV4-1 to TRBJ1-1, with no clear D. The CDR3 DNA reads TGCGCCAGCAGCCAAGAAAGTTCTTTCCTCACTGAAGCTTTCTTT. Its protein product is CASSQESSFLTEAFF.